These T cell receptor beta chains were read from a single sample in a study of neurological immune-mediated disorders. TCRdb processed the 5' RACE reads anew with MiXCR; each CDR3 protein has one entry. In the table there are fewer than 50,000 distinct CDR3 sequences, about an eighth of which are singletons. The sequenced sample was PBMCs. These receptors were obtained from a male donor with HTLV-1-associated myelopathy (HAM/TSP). Both conserved end residues are part of each CDR3. D genes are given only for firm matches. Clone size is shown for a subset of rows, as once, few, many or a class of expanded clone.

J gene,V gene,D gene,clone size,CDR3 DNA,CDR3 protein
TRBJ2-2,TRBV10-1,-,many,TGCGCCAGCAGTGGGTCGGGGACCGGGGAGCTGTTTTTT,CASSGSGTGELFF
TRBJ1-5,TRBV2,-,many,TGTGCCAGCAGAACAGGGAGTTGGCAGCCCCAGCATTTT,CASRTGSWQPQHF
TRBJ2-7,TRBV5-7,-,many,TGTGCCAGCAGCGGGAAGGGAATCTCCTACGAGCAGTACTTC,CASSGKGISYEQYF
TRBJ1-5,TRBV2,-,-,TGTGTCAGCAGTGAACAGGGAAGCAATCAGCCCCAGCATTTT,CVSSEQGSNQPQHF
TRBJ2-5,TRBV5-1,-,many,TGCGCCAGCAGCTCCGGTTTCGGGGAGACCCAGTACTTC,CASSSGFGETQYF
TRBJ1-2,TRBV6-6,TRBD1,many,TGTGCCAGCCGAGTACAGGGGGCTGGCTATGGCTACACCTTC,CASRVQGAGYGYTF
TRBJ1-2,TRBV10-3,-,-,TGTGCCATCAGTGAGTCTCCCGGACAGTCTAACTATGGCTACACCTTC,CAISESPGQSNYGYTF
TRBJ2-7,TRBV29-1,-,many,TGCAGCGTTTTCGGGGAAGGGTCCTACGAGCAGTACTTC,CSVFGEGSYEQYF
TRBJ1-1,TRBV5-5,-,few,TGTGCCAGCAGCTTGGAAGGGGCAGGAATGAACACTGAAGCTTTCTTT,CASSLEGAGMNTEAFF
TRBJ1-2,TRBV7-2,-,many,TGTGCCAGCAGCTTAGCGGACGGGATCTATGGCTACACCTTC,CASSLADGIYGYTF
TRBJ2-5,TRBV5-1,TRBD2,many,TGCGCCAGCAGCTTGCTAGCGGGGGCAGAGACCCAGTACTTC,CASSLLAGAETQYF
TRBJ1-2,TRBV5-1,TRBD1,many,TGCGCCAGCAGCCCACAGGGGGATGGCTACACCTTC,CASSPQGDGYTF
TRBJ2-4,TRBV5-5,-,many,TGTGCCAGCAGCTTGGAGATGGGCTTAGCCAAAAACATTCAGTACTTC,CASSLEMGLAKNIQYF
TRBJ1-2,TRBV12-3/TRBV12-4,-,many,TGTGCCAGCAGTTTTGAGTCAGGGACCTATGGCTACACCTTC,CASSFESGTYGYTF
TRBJ1-2,TRBV3-1,-,many,TGTGCCAGCAGCCAATCTGAGGGAGGTGGCTACACCTTC,CASSQSEGGGYTF
TRBJ2-3,TRBV20-1,TRBD1,many,TGCAGTGCTAGAGTCGGGCAGGGGGCTGCAGATACGCAGTATTTT,CSARVGQGAADTQYF
TRBJ1-5,TRBV12-3/TRBV12-4,-,many,TGTGCCAGCAGACCAACACTGAATAGCAATCAGCCCCAGCATTTT,CASRPTLNSNQPQHF
TRBJ1-6,TRBV3-1,-,many,TGTGCCAGCAGCTCAACAGGGAATTCACCCCTCCACTTT,CASSSTGNSPLHF
TRBJ2-2,TRBV6-5,-,many,TGTGCCAGCAAGATCGGATTGTTGGATACCGGGGAGCTGTTTTTT,CASKIGLLDTGELFF
TRBJ2-1,TRBV20-1,TRBD1,many,TGCAGTGCTGAGGGGGACAGGAAGACTTACAATGAGCAGTTCTTC,CSAEGDRKTYNEQFF
TRBJ2-1,TRBV5-1,-,many,TGCGCCAGCAGCTTGGACCTGTCCTACAATGAGCAGTTCTTC,CASSLDLSYNEQFF
TRBJ2-1,TRBV24-1,-,many,TGTGCCACCAATGTTAGGCAGGGACCGGCCAATGAGCAGTTCTTC,CATNVRQGPANEQFF
TRBJ2-5,TRBV15,-,many,TGTGCCACCAGCAGAGATTTACGAGGGGCAGGGGAGACCCAGTACTTC,CATSRDLRGAGETQYF
TRBJ2-3,TRBV12-3/TRBV12-4,TRBD2,-,TGTGCCAGCAGAGCCCCACTAGGACTAGCGGGGCCCAGCACAGATACGCAGTATTTT,CASRAPLGLAGPSTDTQYF
TRBJ1-2,TRBV20-1,-,many,TGCAGTGCTAGAGAGAGTGGGACAACCTATGGCTACACCTTC,CSARESGTTYGYTF
TRBJ2-7,TRBV20-1,-,many,TGCAGTGCGGCTACTAGGATTGGCTACGAGCAGTACTTC,CSAATRIGYEQYF
TRBJ2-2,TRBV7-3,TRBD1,many,TGTGCCAGCAGCCAACCGGGACAGGGTGTCGGGGAGCTGTTTTTT,CASSQPGQGVGELFF
TRBJ2-7,TRBV4-3,-,many,TGCGCCAGCAGCCCCCGGGGTAGAGGGGGGAGTTCCTACGAGCAGTACTTC,CASSPRGRGGSSYEQYF
TRBJ1-2,TRBV14,-,many,TGTGCCAGCAGCCAAGCTTGGGGCGATGGCTACACCTTC,CASSQAWGDGYTF
TRBJ1-4,TRBV7-2,-,many,TGTGCCAGCAGCTTCGCGGGGATAGGTAGTGAAAAACTGTTTTTT,CASSFAGIGSEKLFF
TRBJ1-4,TRBV6-2/TRBV6-3,-,-,TGTGCCAGCAGTTACTCGTATGGCATGGGGGTTGAAGAAAAACTGTTTTTT,CASSYSYGMGVEEKLFF
TRBJ1-2,TRBV20-1,TRBD1,many,TGCAGTGCTAGAGACCCGAACAGGGGGCGAAGCTACACCTTC,CSARDPNRGRSYTF
TRBJ1-5,TRBV20-1,-,many,TGCAGTGCTAGATTCAGCAGTTCCCTACTTAATCAGCCCCAGCATTTT,CSARFSSSLLNQPQHF
TRBJ2-5,TRBV10-2,-,many,TGCGCCAGCAGTCCCTCGGGCAAGCTGGAGACCCAGTACTTC,CASSPSGKLETQYF
TRBJ1-1,TRBV12-3/TRBV12-4,-,many,TGTGCCAGCAGTTTACTTGGGGAGAGCACTGAAGCTTTCTTT,CASSLLGESTEAFF
TRBJ1-1,TRBV7-6,TRBD1,many,TGTGCCAGCAGCGCTGGACAGGGGGTGAACACTGAAGCTTTCTTT,CASSAGQGVNTEAFF
TRBJ2-4,TRBV6-2/TRBV6-3,TRBD2,many,TGTGCCAGCAGTTACTCGGGCGGGGGGGCCAAAAACATTCAGTACTTC,CASSYSGGGAKNIQYF
TRBJ1-6,TRBV2,TRBD1,many,TGTGCCAGCAGACCAACAGGGGTTAATTCACCCCTCCACTTT,CASRPTGVNSPLHF
TRBJ2-3,TRBV20-1,TRBD2,many,TGCAGTGCAGGAATAGCGGGGTTAACGCAGTATTTT,CSAGIAGLTQYF
TRBJ2-2,TRBV29-1,-,-,TGCAGCGTGGGGGACAATGAGGGGCTCACCGGGGAGCTTTTTTTT,CSVGDNEGLTGELFF
TRBJ2-3,TRBV20-1,-,many,TGCAGTGCTAGACCTGGGGAACCCTCCGGCACAGATACGCAGTATTTT,CSARPGEPSGTDTQYF
TRBJ1-2,TRBV24-1,TRBD1,many,TGTGCCACCAGTGACATGGGACAGGGGGAGATTAGTGGCTACACCTTC,CATSDMGQGEISGYTF
TRBJ2-3,TRBV28,-,-,TGTGCCAGCAGTTCAGCGGGCAAGGGGTATACAGATACGCAGTATTTT,CASSSAGKGYTDTQYF
TRBJ1-5,TRBV10-3,TRBD1,many,TGTGCCATACAGGGGAGCAATCAGCCCCAGCATTTT,CAIQGSNQPQHF
TRBJ1-3,TRBV5-1,TRBD1,many,TGCGCCAGCAGCGGCAGCCCAACAGGGGGCGCGATTGGAAACACCATATATTTT,CASSGSPTGGAIGNTIYF
TRBJ1-2,TRBV6-5,-,many,TGTGCCAGCAGTTACCAGGGCTCTCTTAACTATGGCTACACCTTC,CASSYQGSLNYGYTF
TRBJ2-1,TRBV5-1,-,few,TGCGCCAGCAGCTTGGTACTAGTCGGATCCAATGAGCAGTTCTTC,CASSLVLVGSNEQFF
TRBJ2-1,TRBV29-1,-,-,TGCAGCGTTGATGCCCTTGGGTACCAGGAGACCCAGTTCTTC,CSVDALGYQETQFF
TRBJ1-5,TRBV7-8,-,many,TGTGCCAGCAGCTTATTAGTAGATCAGCCCCAGCATTTT,CASSLLVDQPQHF
TRBJ1-2,TRBV27,-,many,TGTGCCAGCAGTTTAGAGGGGCACTATGGCTACACCTTC,CASSLEGHYGYTF
TRBJ1-4,TRBV9,-,medium-sized,TGTGCCAGCAGCCTAGTTACGGTTGAAAAACTGTTTTTT,CASSLVTVEKLFF
TRBJ2-2,TRBV5-1,TRBD1,many,TGCGCCAGCAGCTTGGGGACAGGGAACACCGGGGAGCTGTTTTTT,CASSLGTGNTGELFF
TRBJ1-4,TRBV2,-,many,TGTGCCAGCAGTGAAGATGTTGAAAAACTGTTTTTT,CASSEDVEKLFF
TRBJ1-1,TRBV5-1,-,many,TGCGCCAGCAGCTTAGGTTCCCGGAACACTGAAGCTTTCTTT,CASSLGSRNTEAFF
TRBJ1-3,TRBV5-1,-,few,TGCGCCAGCAGCCCCGAACAGGGAGTCGCTGGAAACACCATATATTTT,CASSPEQGVAGNTIYF
TRBJ1-5,TRBV5-1,-,many,TGCGCCAGCAGCTTGGAGGGGACGCCGTCCCAGCCCCAGCATTTT,CASSLEGTPSQPQHF
TRBJ2-5,TRBV12-3/TRBV12-4,-,many,TGTGCCAGCAGTCAAAGGGGCCTCGCAGGGGAGACCCAGTACTTC,CASSQRGLAGETQYF
TRBJ1-6,TRBV11-3,-,many,TGTGCCAGCAGCTCAACGGACGGCTCCTATAATTCACCCCTCCACTTT,CASSSTDGSYNSPLHF
TRBJ2-1,TRBV7-8,TRBD1,many,TGTGCCAGCAGCCGTTTTCAGGGGGAGTTCTACAATGAGCAGTTCTTC,CASSRFQGEFYNEQFF
TRBJ1-5,TRBV12-3/TRBV12-4,-,many,TGTGCCAGCAGGGACAATGGTGCAGGGGCAAGCAATCAGCCCCAGCATTTT,CASRDNGAGASNQPQHF